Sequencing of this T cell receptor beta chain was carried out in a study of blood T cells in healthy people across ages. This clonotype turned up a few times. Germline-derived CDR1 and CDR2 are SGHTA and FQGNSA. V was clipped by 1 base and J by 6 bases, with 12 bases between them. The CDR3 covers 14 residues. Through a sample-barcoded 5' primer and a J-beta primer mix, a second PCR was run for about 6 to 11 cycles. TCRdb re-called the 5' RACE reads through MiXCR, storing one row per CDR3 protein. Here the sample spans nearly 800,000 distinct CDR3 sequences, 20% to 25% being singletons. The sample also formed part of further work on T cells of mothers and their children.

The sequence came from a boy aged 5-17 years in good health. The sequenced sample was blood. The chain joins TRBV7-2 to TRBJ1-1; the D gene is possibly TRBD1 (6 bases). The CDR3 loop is CASSLDRVKSEAFF. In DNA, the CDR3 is TGTGCCAGCAGCTTAGACAGGGTTAAATCTGAAGCTTTCTTT. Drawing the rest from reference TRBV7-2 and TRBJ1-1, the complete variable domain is GAGVSQSPSNKVTEKGKDVELRCDPISGHTALYWYRQSLGQGLEFLIYFQGNSAPDKSGLPSDRFSAERTGGSVSTLTIQRTQQEDSAVYLCASSLDRVKSEAFFGQGTRLTVV.